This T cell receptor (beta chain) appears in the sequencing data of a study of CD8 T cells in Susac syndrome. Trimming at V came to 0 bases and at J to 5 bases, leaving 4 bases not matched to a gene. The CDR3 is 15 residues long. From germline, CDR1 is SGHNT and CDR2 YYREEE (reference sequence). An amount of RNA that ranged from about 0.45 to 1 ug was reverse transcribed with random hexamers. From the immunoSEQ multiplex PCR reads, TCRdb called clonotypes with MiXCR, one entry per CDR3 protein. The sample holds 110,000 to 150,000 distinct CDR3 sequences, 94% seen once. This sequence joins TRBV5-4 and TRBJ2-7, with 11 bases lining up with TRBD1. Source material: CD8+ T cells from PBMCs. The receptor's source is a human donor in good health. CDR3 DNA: TGTGCCAGCAGCTTGGGCGGGACAGGGGGTGACGAGCAGTACTTC. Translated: CASSLGGTGGDEQYF.